A selection of T cell receptor beta chains follows, all from one sample in a study of response to subunit inactivated influenza vaccine. One entry per CDR3 protein, called by TCRdb with MiXCR from the RT-PCR reads. The top ten hold approximately 2% of the sample, which has 450,000 to 550,000 distinct CDR3 sequences, about 25% seen once. The sample was CD4+ T cells sorted from PBMCs, taken more than 4 days after vaccination. The receptors originated from a man aged 50-59 years who received an inactivated influenza vaccine. Both conserved end residues are part of each CDR3. Fields, in order: clone size, D gene, V gene, CDR3 length, J gene, CDR3 protein, CDR3 DNA. D genes are given only for firm matches. Expanded clones are given a class, and other clones once, few, many or no size at all.

few	TRBD2	TRBV5-1	19	TRBJ2-5	CASSLGVGLAGGLMETQYF	TGCGCCAGCAGCTTGGGTGTCGGACTAGCGGGAGGGCTAATGGAGACCCAGTACTTC
NA	NA	TRBV10-3	11	TRBJ2-7	CAISETVEQYF	TGTGCCATCAGTGAGACTGTCGAGCAGTACTTC
NA	NA	TRBV11-2	18	TRBJ2-1	CASSLFPGHPISNNEQFF	TGTGCCAGCAGCTTATTTCCGGGACACCCGATAAGTAACAATGAGCAGTTCTTC
NA	TRBD2	TRBV7-2	16	TRBJ2-7	CASSLESAGRAYEQYF	TGTGCCAGCAGCTTAGAGTCAGCGGGGAGGGCGTACGAGCAGTACTTC
few	TRBD2	TRBV20-1	13	TRBJ2-5	CSSREGWQETQYF	TGCAGTTCCCGGGAGGGGTGGCAAGAGACCCAGTACTTC
NA	NA	TRBV27	12	TRBJ1-5	CATLRSFCPQHF	TGTGCCACCCTAAGGAGTTTTTGTCCCCAGCATTTT
NA	NA	TRBV7-2	13	TRBJ2-7	CASSYRDSYEQYF	TGTGCCAGCAGTTACAGGGATTCCTACGAGCAGTACTTC
NA	TRBD2	TRBV5-1	14	TRBJ2-1	CASRIGGEYNEQFF	TGCGCCAGCAGAATCGGGGGGGAGTACAATGAGCAGTTCTTC
NA	TRBD2	TRBV5-1	18	TRBJ2-7	CASSLPRTSGPGAYEQYF	TGCGCCAGCAGCTTACCCCGGACTAGCGGGCCGGGCGCCTACGAGCAGTACTTC
NA	NA	TRBV6-1	16	TRBJ1-5	CASSPSGPHSNQPQHF	TGTGCCAGCAGCCCATCGGGGCCCCATAGCAATCAGCCCCAGCATTTT
NA	TRBD2	TRBV7-2	15	TRBJ2-3	CASSLYGLAADTQYF	TGTGCCAGCAGCTTATACGGACTAGCGGCAGATACGCAGTATTTT
few	NA	TRBV7-2	14	TRBJ2-1	CASSLKQGVGEQFF	TGTGCCAGCAGCTTGAAACAGGGCGTCGGTGAGCAGTTCTTC
NA	NA	TRBV7-3	15	TRBJ1-1	CASSPAVGGTTEAFF	TGTGCCAGCAGCCCGGCGGTCGGCGGGACAACTGAAGCTTTCTTT
NA	TRBD2	TRBV29-1	12	TRBJ2-1	CSARGGRSEQFF	TGCAGCGCCCGGGGGGGGCGCAGCGAGCAGTTCTTC
NA	NA	TRBV7-2	15	TRBJ1-4	CASSLGAATNEKLFF	TGTGCCAGCAGCTTAGGCGCAGCAACTAATGAAAAACTGTTTTTT
many	TRBD2	TRBV29-1	14	TRBJ2-7	CSVGMTSGSYEQYF	TGCAGCGTTGGGATGACTAGCGGGAGTTACGAGCAGTACTTC
NA	TRBD2	TRBV11-2	14	TRBJ2-7	CASSAGRLAGEQYF	TGTGCCAGCAGCGCGGGCCGACTAGCGGGAGAGCAGTACTTC
few	NA	TRBV20-1	12	TRBJ2-5	CSALGLPETQYF	TGCAGTGCGCTGGGACTCCCGGAGACCCAGTACTTC
once	NA	TRBV28	15	TRBJ1-5	CASSFGQSSNQPQHF	TGTGCCAGCAGTTTCGGGCAAAGTAGCAATCAGCCCCAGCATTTT
NA	NA	TRBV20-1	14	TRBJ2-2	CSAREGSRPGELFF	TGCAGTGCTAGAGAAGGATCCCGTCCCGGGGAGCTGTTTTTT
NA	TRBD1	TRBV15	17	TRBJ2-2	CATSRVKGQTNTGELFF	TGTGCCACCAGCAGAGTTAAGGGACAGACGAACACCGGGGAGCTGTTTTTT
few	NA	TRBV28	16	TRBJ2-7	CASSYLGVFLPYEQYF	TGTGCCAGCAGCTACTTAGGGGTTTTCTTACCCTACGAGCAGTACTTC
few	NA	TRBV6-5	16	TRBJ2-4	CASSYLRGSGKNIQYF	TGTGCCAGCAGTTACCTTCGGGGGTCTGGCAAAAACATTCAGTACTTC
few	NA	TRBV12-3/TRBV12-4	15	TRBJ2-2	CASGATASNTGELFF	TGTGCCAGCGGGGCGACAGCTTCGAACACCGGGGAGCTGTTTTTT
few	NA	TRBV7-2	16	TRBJ2-7	CASSLVWGAVGNEQYF	TGTGCCAGCAGCTTAGTTTGGGGGGCGGTTGGGAACGAGCAGTACTTC
NA	TRBD2	TRBV4-2	16	TRBJ2-2	CASSQVGAGVPGELFF	TGTGCCAGCAGCCAAGTAGGAGCGGGGGTCCCCGGGGAGCTGTTTTTT
NA	NA	TRBV6-1	14	TRBJ1-1	CASSEVGGGAEAFF	TGTGCCAGCAGTGAAGTGGGGGGGGGCGCTGAAGCTTTCTTT
NA	TRBD1	TRBV5-4	15	TRBJ1-4	CASSTTGGVNEKLFF	TGTGCCAGCAGCACCACAGGGGGCGTCAATGAAAAACTGTTTTTT
many	TRBD2	TRBV12-3/TRBV12-4	16	TRBJ2-5	CASKIGTSGLQETQYF	TGTGCCAGCAAAATCGGGACTAGCGGGTTACAAGAGACCCAGTACTTC
NA	NA	TRBV10-3	13	TRBJ2-5	CAISEFNGETQYF	TGTGCCATCAGTGAGTTCAATGGGGAGACCCAGTACTTC
NA	NA	TRBV5-1	13	TRBJ1-1	CASTLRGFSEAFF	TGCGCCAGCACCCTGCGGGGTTTTTCTGAAGCTTTCTTT
NA	NA	TRBV7-2	13	TRBJ2-1	CASSSLRFNEQFF	TGTGCCAGCAGTTCTCTCCGGTTCAATGAGCAGTTCTTC
few	NA	TRBV18	16	TRBJ2-6	CASSRQPDSGANVLTF	TGTGCCAGCTCCCGACAGCCTGACTCTGGGGCCAACGTCCTGACTTTC